The 20 T cell receptor beta chains below were found in one sample sequenced in a study of brain T cells in children with intractable seizures (dated by TCRdb to 2020 to 2023). Libraries were prepared through the immunoSEQ multiplex PCR assay. TCRdb provides this immuneACCESS table in a form limited to in-frame rearrangements. Some clones are lacking; in checked studies, under half of them reflect an unresolved V gene, and why the rest are absent is not known. The sample records tens of thousands of clones, more than 85% of which are singletons. Clones ranked in the top ten supply over 1.5% of the sample. The label giving this sample's time point can be read as: resected brain tissue, or blood drawn just prior to surgery. This specimen was peripheral blood, taken at surgery. These TCRs come from a boy under two years old with tuberous sclerosis and intractable seizures.

The chain is built from TRBV6-5 and TRBJ1-3, with unresolved D. Germline-derived CDR1 and CDR2 are MNHEY and SVGAGI. The V end was cut by 0 bases, the J end by 4 bases, with 4 bases between. The CDR3 runs to 13 residues. The CDR3: CASSYSNGNTIYF. The CDR3 coding sequence is TGTGCCAGCAGTTACTCGAACGGAAACACCATATATTTT.

The genes are TRBV12-3 or TRBV12-4 and TRBJ1-5, with D perhaps matching TRBD1 (6 bases). Trimming removed 5 bases from V and 5 bases from J, with 10 bases in between. The CDR3 runs to 13 residues. CDR3 loop: CASSPHRDQPQHF. CDR3 DNA sequence: TGTGCCAGCAGTCCCCACAGGGATCAGCCCCAGCATTTT.

This chain uses TRBV14 with TRBJ2-5, with 9 bases fitting TRBD1. This CDR3 comprises 15 residues. After removal of 2 bases from V and 5 bases from J, the junction contained 6 bases not matched to a gene. The germline gives CDR1 SGHDN, CDR2 FVKESK. Here the CDR3 reads CASSQTGGARETQYF. The CDR3 DNA reads TGTGCCAGCAGCCAAACAGGGGGCGCGCGGGAGACCCAGTACTTC.

The genes are TRBV5-1 and TRBJ1-1; D might be TRBD1 (5 bases). Trimming left V 4 bases short and J 1 base short, with 11 bases between. CDR3 length: 14 amino acids. Per germline, CDR1 SGHRS and CDR2 YFSETQ. CDR3 loop: CASSGGQRNTEAFF. CDR3 DNA sequence: TGCGCCAGCAGCGGGGGTCAACGGAACACTGAAGCTTTCTTT.

The chain is built from TRBV24-1 and TRBJ2-2; 11 nucleotides line up with TRBD1. The CDR3 covers 18 residues. The V and J ends lost 1 base and 7 bases, in that order; junction bases with no gene match: 10. The germline CDR1 and CDR2 sequences are KGHDR and SFDVKD. Here the CDR3 reads CATSDLPGQGAEHGELFF. DNA for the CDR3: TGTGCCACCAGTGATTTACCCGGACAGGGGGCTGAGCACGGGGAGCTGTTTTTT.

The gene calls are TRBV18 and TRBJ2-1, with D tentatively TRBD1 or TRBD2 (5 bases each). Germline values: CDR1 KGHSH, CDR2 LQKENI. V was cut by 4 bases and J by 8 bases, with 21 bases left in between. The CDR3 extends over 16 amino acids. CDR3 in DNA: TGTGCCAGCTCACTCCTCCGGGACCGGACAACGGATGAGCAGTTCTTC. It codes for CASSLLRDRTTDEQFF.

This chain uses TRBV5-1 with TRBJ2-3, with 11 nucleotides matching TRBD2. Germline CDR1 is SGHRS and CDR2 is YFSETQ. This CDR3 contains 17 residues. Trimming cost V 5 bases and J 5 bases; bases outside gene matches: 13. The CDR3 sequence is CASRPGTSGLGGDTQYF. DNA for the CDR3: TGCGCCAGCAGACCTGGGACTAGCGGTCTGGGTGGAGATACGCAGTATTTT.

The chain is built from TRBV5-1 and TRBJ2-7; TRBD2 agrees at 13 bases. Germline V lookup: CDR1 SGHRS, CDR2 YFSETQ. The trim removed 5 bases at V and 5 bases at J, leaving 7 bases unmatched. The CDR3 consists of 15 residues. The CDR3 reads CASREWGTSGNEQYF. In nucleotides, the CDR3 is TGCGCCAGCAGGGAGTGGGGGACTAGCGGGAACGAGCAGTACTTC.

The chain has TRBV6-5 and TRBJ1-2; possible D gene TRBD1, 6 bases. In germline, CDR1 is MNHEY, CDR2 SVGAGI. This CDR3 region has 15 residues. Trimming took 3 bases from V and 7 from J, leaving 18 bases between them. CDR3 DNA: TGTGCCAGCAGTTATAGACGGGGGGCGCTTTTTGGCTACACCTTC. The encoded protein is CASSYRRGALFGYTF.

The V gene is TRBV5-1, the J gene TRBJ2-1; 14 positions agree with TRBD2. Germline trimming cut 3 bases from V and 6 bases from J; bases unmatched to any gene: 8. The V gene's germline CDR1 is SGHRS and CDR2 YFSETQ. The CDR3 covers 17 residues. CDR3 sequence reads: CASSSRLAGGYGNEQFF. In nucleotides, the CDR3 is TGCGCCAGCAGCTCCCGACTAGCGGGAGGGTACGGCAATGAGCAGTTCTTC.

The rearrangement links TRBV3-1 (or the pseudogene TRBV3-2) to TRBJ2-1; 7 nucleotides match TRBD2. CDR1 is LGHDT and CDR2 is YNNKEL in the germline V gene (reference sequence). This CDR3 spans 14 amino acids. V lost 0 bases and J lost 7; bases outside the gene matches: 3. In nucleotides, the CDR3 is TGTGCCAGCAGCCAAGAGACGCGGGGGAATGAGCAGTTCTTC. Protein sequence: CASSQETRGNEQFF.

This chain links TRBV9 with TRBJ2-7, with TRBD2 identical over 8 bases. Germline assignment: CDR1 SGDLS and CDR2 YYNGEE. V shed 2 bases and J 4 bases; nucleotides not matched to a gene: 8. There are 15 residues in the CDR3. CDR3 residues: CASSVGHSGVYEQYF. In DNA form, the CDR3 reads TGTGCCAGCAGCGTCGGACATAGCGGGGTGTACGAGCAGTACTTC.

This chain links TRBV12-5 with TRBJ1-1; D might be TRBD1 (6 bases). This CDR3 has 16 amino acids. Germline V gene sequence: CDR1 LGHNT, CDR2 FRNRAP. The ends were cut back, 6 bases at V and 1 base at J, with 18 bases in the middle. CDR3 region: CASGSRAGDSNTEAFF. DNA of the CDR3: TGTGCTAGTGGATCACGAGCAGGGGACTCGAACACTGAAGCTTTCTTT.

The gene calls are TRBV6-5 and TRBJ2-7; the D gene is possibly TRBD2 (6 bases). With 11 bases removed from V and 0 bases from J, the gap between germline ends came to 14 bases. Germline V gene lookup returns CDR1 MNHEY and CDR2 SVGAGI. CDR3 length: 13 residues. For the CDR3, the DNA is TGTGCCGGAAATAGGCGGGGCTCCTACGAGCAGTACTTC. Amino acid sequence: CAGNRRGSYEQYF.

The chain recombines TRBV28 with TRBJ2-6; D gene uncertain. The V and J ends lost 7 bases and 2 bases respectively, with 3 bases between them. The CDR3 is 12 amino acids. Germline values: CDR1 MDHEN, CDR2 SYDVKM. The CDR3 DNA sequence: TGTGCCAGCAAAACTGGGGCCAACGTCCTGACTTTC. It yields the protein CASKTGANVLTF.

The V call is TRBV19, the J call TRBJ2-5; the match to TRBD2 covers 10 bases. There are 15 residues in the CDR3. Trimming removed 5 bases from V and 4 bases from J; junction bases left unmatched: 7. Looked up from germline, CDR1 is LNHDA and CDR2 is SQIVND (reference sequence). This CDR3 is CASSGSGRAAETQYF. The DNA for the CDR3 is TGTGCCAGTAGTGGAAGCGGGAGGGCCGCAGAGACCCAGTACTTC.

The J gene is TRBJ2-2, the V gene TRBV27, with a weak D call TRBD2 (5 bases). The CDR3 totals 16 residues. The V end lost 4 bases, the J end lost 3 bases, and 15 bases lay between the germline ends. Germline-derived CDR1 and CDR2 are MNHEY and SMNVEV (reference sequence). CDR3 nucleotide sequence: TGTGCCAGCAGTTCCCTTCGGTCGGGGTACACCGGGGAGCTGTTTTTT. It specifies CASSSLRSGYTGELFF.

This sequence joins TRBV19 and TRBJ1-5; D might be TRBD1 (5 bases). Trimming left V 7 bases short and J 0 bases short, with 16 bases between. The CDR3 is made up of 16 amino acids. Germline CDR1 reads LNHDA; CDR2 reads SQIVND (reference sequence). The CDR3 loop reads CASTPRQSHSNQPQHF. CDR3 sequence (DNA): TGTGCCAGTACTCCGAGACAGAGCCATAGCAATCAGCCCCAGCATTTT.

The chain combines TRBV27 with TRBJ2-5; 7 bases align to TRBD2. V shed 3 bases and J 5 bases; nucleotides not matched to a gene: 6. This CDR3 comprises 14 residues. CDR1 and CDR2 from the germline V gene are MNHEY and SMNVEV (reference sequence). The DNA for the CDR3 is TGTGCCAGCAGTTTTCGAGGGGAGGGGGAGACCCAGTACTTC. Protein sequence: CASSFRGEGETQYF.

This rearrangement joins TRBV4-1 to TRBJ1-1, with D uncertain. The CDR3 totals 15 residues. Germline values: CDR1 MGHRA, CDR2 YSYEKL. The V and J ends lost 0 bases and 2 bases respectively, with 10 bases between them. The CDR3 protein is CASSQDRRSNTEAFF. The CDR3 DNA reads TGCGCCAGCAGCCAAGATCGCAGAAGCAACACTGAAGCTTTCTTT.